This T cell receptor beta chain was sequenced for a study of monozygotic twins with inflammatory bowel disease (dated by TCRdb to between 2019 and 2020). In terms of the full investigation: A total of approximately 30 monozygotic twin pairs were included in the full study, comprising nine German pairs (four IBD-concordant, five IBD-discordant) and 19 IBD-discordant Danish pairs. Each individual had, on average, about 151 000 unique TCRalpha sequences and 181 000 unique TCRbeta sequences available for analysis. The search for disease-associated traits relied mainly on comparing IBD patients with their genetically identical healthy co-twins within discordant pairs. Overall study outcomes, separate from this receptor: Because patients received different immunosuppressive treatments, the repertoires may have picked up extra background noise and variability between individuals. No single strong signal or clonotype linked to IBD turned up in the results, so the idea that one exists was not supported. Compared with healthy twins, IBD patients had fewer clonotypes in common with other individuals, a difference most pronounced in patients showing signs of disease activity. No difference in repertoire similarity was observed between concordant and discordant twins, possibly owing to limited statistical power. Measured by the inverse Simpson index, TCRbeta repertoire diversity was lower in IBD patients than in their healthy co-twins. Distinction between different T cell subtypes could not be achieved in the analysis.

On this clonotype: The antigen this receptor binds is unknown.

The germline V gene (reference sequence) gives CDR1 as SGHKS and CDR2 as YYEKEE. Measured from the cysteine to the phenylalanine, the CDR3 is 13 residues long. A DNA sequence was not provided. The library relied on 5' RACE. For each TCR library, around 3,500 ng of total RNA was used. cDNA was synthesized with SMARTScribe reverse transcriptase in eight separate reactions per sample. During cDNA synthesis, template switching introduced unique molecular identifiers that contained a 6-nucleotide sample barcode. TCRalpha and TCRbeta cDNA was amplified in two nested PCRs of about 17 and 10 cycles, and bead purification was carried out after each PCR. Before amplification, cDNA was treated with uracil DNA-glycosylase and purified using the QIAquick PCR purification kit. The second PCR added Illumina TruSeq-compatible adapters along with sample-specific barcodes. Library quality and concentration were assessed using TapeStation and Qubit, and roughly 5 ng of each library was pooled. Sequencing of the pooled libraries was done on an Illumina HiSeq2500 single-index Rapid Run using custom sequencing primers and 2 x 100 bp reads. Regarding the original processing steps: MiGEC version 1.2.6 was used for UMI-based consensus assembly, which corrected PCR and sequencing errors. MiXCR version 2.1.1 was used to carry out V(D)J alignment, clonotype assembly and CDR3 extraction. To normalise gene usage, clonotype sharing and MAIT/NKT TCR abundance, the top 1000, 10 000 and 20 000 clonotypes in each sample were analysed. Diversity was computed as the inverse Simpson index with the vegan R package after downsampling to 27 000 UMIs. Paired Mann-Whitney U tests were applied to discordant twin pairs, and Benjamini-Hochberg correction was used for multiple testing. Each CDR3 protein sequence appears as one entry after TCRdb reprocessed the reads, and no DNA is included. For this entry, the V and J calls and clone size follow TCRdb and not the study's own pipeline. This sample's records show around 97,000 distinct CDR3 sequences. Jointly, the top ten make up roughly 1.9% of the sample.

From each donor, a roughly 2.5 ml peripheral blood sample was collected into PAXgene tubes and kept at -80 degrees C. Without T cell sorting, total RNA was isolated from whole blood using the PAXgene blood miRNA kit on an automated QIAcube. Peripheral blood from monozygotic twin pairs who were concordant or discordant for inflammatory bowel disease underwent deep TCRalpha and TCRbeta repertoire profiling using unique molecular barcoding. Smoking habits were recorded for all twin pairs, and individuals were classified as current, former or never smokers. The chain is made from TRBV5-5 and TRBJ2-2. This receptor was obtained from a human donor with ulcerative colitis or Crohn's disease, or a healthy co-twin of an affected twin (not recorded which). Sequencing used blood. The CDR3 has the sequence CASSFRTTGELFF.